This T cell receptor beta chain is drawn from a study of identical twins (dated by TCRdb to the mid-2010s). Background on the whole study: To test whether fetal clonotypes persist, the study used deep sequencing on TCR alpha and beta repertoires from monozygotic twins, unrelated adults of various ages, and cord blood. To rule out contamination, replicate twin experiments were performed at different times with different library preparation protocols. Overall study outcomes, separate from this receptor: Excess twin sharing in beta out-of-frame sequences was weaker because fewer shared sequences lowered the signal-to-noise ratio. Because the same donors could not be followed over many years, conclusions were based on cross-sectional statistical analysis. In monozygotic twins, out-of-frame TCR alpha sharing was systematically underestimated by recombination models, although the models agreed with sharing between unrelated individuals. Abundant cord blood beta clonotypes had fewer insertions, young adult naive repertoires showed a similar but weaker trend, and memory repertoires showed no such trend. Zero-insertion analyses could be partly confounded by invariant T cells such as MAIT and iNKT, although diverse VJ usage argued against such confounding for most clonotypes. Compared with coincidental sharing between unrelated individuals, out-of-frame TCR alpha sequences shared between twins had an excess of sequences with low generation probability.

Trimming takes 1 base from V and 1 base from J, and the germline ends sit 9 bases apart. The germline V gene sets CDR1 to SGDLS and CDR2 to YYNGEE. Taken from cysteine to phenylalanine, the CDR3 has 15 residues. The DNA shown is the 45-base CDR3, in frame from base 1. The library was produced with 5' RACE. TCRdb records Illumina HiSeq 2000 as the sequencer. Template switching added a universal primer binding site, and the final cDNA carried a unique molecular identifier that allowed TCR cDNA molecules to be counted accurately. First-strand cDNA for TCR alpha and beta chains was synthesized from specific primers in the conserved constant-segment region. Each cDNA library was double barcoded, with a SMART-Mk sample barcode plus Illumina barcodes, to control for contamination. TruSeq adapter sequences and Illumina sample barcodes were added in two successive PCR steps. The Illumina HiSeq platform was used with custom primers to sequence TCR alpha and beta cDNA libraries. In the original analysis: MiGEC was used to process raw reads and extract unique molecular identifiers, and MiXCR was used to find CDR3 positions. Recombination models were inferred per individual with the repgenHMM and IGoR tools using an EM algorithm. Shared clonotype analysis was performed with the tcR package in R, normalizing sharing by the product of cloneset sizes. To study raw recombination without the effects of thymic and clonal selection, out-of-frame nonproductive sequences were analyzed. TCRdb reran the public reads through fastp at Q25 and MiXCR, keeping productive beta chains. Identical CDR3 protein sequences are pooled into one entry, listed with their most common genes and DNA. The V and J calls, along with clone size, are taken from TCRdb and not from the paper's own processing. The table for this sample lists some 500,000 distinct CDR3 sequences; around 20% of them were counted only once. The ten largest clones add up to about 0.93% of the sample.

Every donor in the study was a healthy Caucasian. The twin cohort comprised three pairs of female monozygotic twins, all aged roughly 18 to 29 years. Positive isolation kits from Invitrogen were used to isolate CD4+ and CD8+ T cell populations. In this sample, this clonotype turned up a few times. The clone's antigen remains unknown. One base away there is no much larger clone; base qualities are not given. The data also belong to a second study, concerning T cells expressing NK-cell markers. As that second paper reports: Three sorted T-cell subsets (CD3+CD56+NKG2C+, CD3+CD56+NKG2C- and CD3+CD56-NKG2C+) from several donors had their TCR beta-chain repertoires profiled. Of the eight sequenced donors, seven were found to be HCMV-seropositive and one was found to be HCMV-seronegative. In several experiments an anti-gammadeltaTCR antibody was added to restrict sorting to alphabetaTCR-expressing T cells. For 5 or 6 donors, the dominant CD3+CD56+NKG2C+ clonotypes were among the top 10 CD8+ clonotypes and accounted for roughly 1.0-8% of CD8+ T cells. Those dominant clonotypes were again the most abundant among CD3+CD56-NKG2C+ cells in a handful of donors, at about 25-65%. It remained unclear whether the expanded NKG2C-expressing T cell clones were specific for HCMV antigens. The study sequenced eight donors, all healthy volunteers chosen at random: three men and five women. To determine HCMV serostatus, a commercial ELISA kit was used to detect HCMV-specific IgG in serum. Reads were demultiplexed and grouped by UMI with MIGEC, and clonotypes were assembled and quantified with MiTCR. To remove erroneous sequences, TCR cDNA sequences were retained only when supported by two or more reads. The tcR package was used for downstream repertoire analysis, with clonotypes matched between fractions based on CDR3 nucleotide sequence plus V segment. VDJmatch was used to annotate antigen specificity against VDJdb, with one amino acid substitution allowed in CDR3.

The source of this sequence is a young woman in good health. Sequenced: CD4+ T cells sorted from blood. The V gene is TRBV9 and the J gene is TRBJ1-3, with TRBD1 as a weak D call on 6 bases. For the CDR3, the sequence is CASSVTGMSGNTIYF. The bases are TGTGCCAGCAGCGTAACAGGGATGTCTGGAAACACCATATATTTT.